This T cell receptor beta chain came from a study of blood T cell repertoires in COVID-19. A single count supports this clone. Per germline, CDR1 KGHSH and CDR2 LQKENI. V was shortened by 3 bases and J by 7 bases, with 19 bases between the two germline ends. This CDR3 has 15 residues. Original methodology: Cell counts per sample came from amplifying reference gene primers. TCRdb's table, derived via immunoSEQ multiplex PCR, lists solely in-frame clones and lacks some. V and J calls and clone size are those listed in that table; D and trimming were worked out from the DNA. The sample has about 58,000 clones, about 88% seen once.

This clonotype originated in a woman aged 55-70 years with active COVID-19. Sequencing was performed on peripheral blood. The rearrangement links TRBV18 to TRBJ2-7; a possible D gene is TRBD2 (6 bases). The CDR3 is CASSPGLAGLQEQYF. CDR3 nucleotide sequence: TGTGCCAGCTCACCCGGGTTGGCGGGGTTACAGGAGCAGTACTTC.